The 17 T cell receptor beta chains in this list originate from one sample, sequenced in a study of beta chain features in type 1 diabetes. Their target antigens are unknown. Study-wide points: Moderately but significantly shorter TCRB CDR3s were found in Type 1 diabetes patients in all four CD4+ subsets.

The whole isolated RNA underwent reverse transcription, so sequencing captured expressed TCRB transcripts. Assay used: immunoSEQ multiplex PCR; TCRdb lists only in-frame clones, some missing. The repertoire includes around 650,000 clones, roughly 12% of them detected once, and roughly 0.12% sits in the top ten. Sequencing was performed on naive CD4+ T cells from blood. These receptors came from a man in his thirties or forties with type 1 diabetes.

This clone showed up just a few times. The V call is TRBV7-9, the J call TRBJ1-2, with D hard to call. Trimming cost V 2 bases and J 0 bases, with 7 bases left between them. This CDR3 spans 14 amino acids. Germline CDR1 SEHNR, CDR2 FQNEAQ (reference sequence). The CDR3 spells CASSLIPANYGYTF. The CDR3, as DNA: TGTGCCAGCAGCTTAATCCCAGCTAACTATGGCTACACCTTC.

The CDR3 is CASSHNRGQTYEQYF. The CDR3 bases are TGCGCCAGCAGCCATAACAGGGGGCAAACCTACGAGCAGTACTTC. The chain links TRBV4-3 to TRBJ2-7, with 9 bases fitting TRBD1. The CDR3 consists of 15 residues. Germline V gene lookup returns CDR1 LGHNA and CDR2 YSLEER. V dropped 3 bases and J dropped 2; count of bases not matched to a gene: 5.

In its sample, this clone was seen a few times. The rearrangement uses TRBV30 and TRBJ1-2; D is possibly TRBD1 (6 bases). Germline V gene data show CDR1 as GTSNPN and CDR2 as SVGIG (reference sequence). There are 15 residues in the CDR3. V lost 3 bases, J lost 3 bases, and 17 bases lay in between. As DNA, the CDR3 is TGTGCCTGGAGCACAACAGGGTTTGGGGACTATGGCTACACCTTC. Translating it yields CAWSTTGFGDYGYTF.

This chain connects TRBV28 to TRBJ2-1; 9 bases align to TRBD2. The CDR3 extends over 15 amino acids. V shed 7 bases, J shed 3 bases, and the junction held 7 bases outside the gene matches. From germline, CDR1 is MDHEN and CDR2 SYDVKM. The CDR3 DNA follows: TGTGCCAGCACCTGGGGGACTAGCAGCTACAATGAGCAGTTCTTC. It is translated as CASTWGTSSYNEQFF.

This chain joins TRBV10-3 and TRBJ2-5; weak D call: TRBD2 (6 bases). Trimming shortened V by 6 bases and J by 3 bases, and 14 bases separated the two germline ends. Germline lookup yields CDR1 ENHRY and CDR2 SYGVKD. This CDR3 is 14 amino acids long. CDR3 sequence: CAISASGGKETQYF. CDR3 nucleotides: TGTGCCATCAGCGCGAGTGGGGGGAAAGAGACCCAGTACTTC.

V and J are TRBV7-6 and TRBJ2-5; 10 nucleotides agree with TRBD2. The CDR3 has 14 amino acids. CDR1 is SGHVS, CDR2 FNYEAQ, per germline. V dropped 5 bases and J dropped 2; count of bases not matched to a gene: 2. Here the CDR3 DNA reads TGTGCCAGCAGCCCGGGACTAGCGCAAGAGACCCAGTACTTC. Translation gives CASSPGLAQETQYF.

This clone was seen more than once but under ten times. The chain couples TRBV7-9 to TRBJ2-7; D unresolved. Germline loops: CDR1 SEHNR, CDR2 FQNEAQ (reference sequence). Trimming shortened V by 1 base and J by 0 bases, and 10 bases separated the two germline ends. The CDR3 runs 15 residues. The CDR3 bases are TGTGCCAGCAGCTTAGGCGGCGAAAGCTCCTACGAGCAGTACTTC. Translating gives CASSLGGESSYEQYF.

In its sample, this clone was seen a few times. The chain employs TRBV30 and TRBJ2-7; possibly TRBD1 or TRBD2 for D (6 bases each). Trimming took 5 bases from V and 6 from J, leaving 17 bases between them. Germline V gene data show CDR1 as GTSNPN and CDR2 as SVGIG (reference sequence). The CDR3 runs to 13 residues. The CDR3 coding sequence is TGTGCCTGGGGACTACAGGGAATAGCCGAGCAGTACTTC. It specifies CAWGLQGIAEQYF.

This clone came up once. The chain joins TRBV1 to TRBJ2-7; the table's D gene call, TRBD2, was not cross checked with the DNA. TRBV1 is shown as a pseudogene. CDR3 size: 14 residues. The CDR3 loop is CTSSRTGKHYEQYF. DNA for the CDR3: TGCACCAGCAGCCGGACCGGGAAACACTACGAGCAGTACTTC.

This clone has more than one count but fewer than ten. This chain connects TRBV7-6 to TRBJ2-2, with 7 bases matching TRBD1. The CDR3 is 15 amino acids. Germline CDR1 is SGHVS and CDR2 is FNYEAQ. J gave up 1 base and V 1 base, and 0 bases lay outside the gene matches. The CDR3 DNA sequence: TGTGCCAGCAGCTTAGGGACAGGGAACACCGGGGAGCTGTTTTTT. Translating gives CASSLGTGNTGELFF. Full variable domain (outside the CDR3, taken from reference TRBV7-6 and TRBJ2-2): GAGVSQSPRYKVTKRGQDVALRCDPISGHVSLYWYRQALGQGPEFLTYFNYEAQQDKSGLPNDRFSAERPEGSISTLTIQRTEQRDSAMYRCASSLGTGNTGELFFGEGSRLTVL.

This clone was seen a few times. This chain uses TRBV30 with TRBJ2-2; D unclear. Germline V gives CDR1 GTSNPN, CDR2 SVGIG (reference sequence). The V gene lost 4 bases and the J gene lost 7 bases, with 13 bases spanning the gap. The CDR3 has 13 residues. DNA of the CDR3: TGTGCCTGGAAACTTTCCTCGGGCGGGGAGCTGTTTTTT. The encoded protein is CAWKLSSGGELFF.

CDR3 in DNA: TGCGCCAGCAGCCAAGAGGGCAGGTACCAAGAGACCCAGTACTTC. Protein: CASSQEGRYQETQYF. The chain is built from TRBV4-3 and TRBJ2-5; D ambiguous. Germline lookup yields CDR1 LGHNA and CDR2 YSLEER. This CDR3 has 15 amino acids. Deletions cut 0 bases from V and 0 bases from J, with 8 bases between.

The J gene is TRBJ2-6, the V gene TRBV5-4; D not resolved. The CDR3 contains 16 residues. Germline V gives CDR1 SGHNT, CDR2 YYREEE (reference sequence). V was shortened by 1 base and J by 4 bases, with 12 bases between the two germline ends. The chain's CDR3 is CASSLNSVEGANVLTF. CDR3 nucleotides: TGTGCCAGCAGCTTGAACAGCGTCGAGGGGGCCAACGTCCTGACTTTC.

This clone was detected a few times. The chain is built from TRBV5-4 and TRBJ2-1; 9 bases agree with TRBD1. J gave up 8 bases and V 4 bases, and 4 bases lay outside the gene matches. The CDR3 covers 13 residues. Germline V CDR1 and CDR2: SGHNT, YYREEE (reference sequence). The CDR3 DNA is TGTGCCAGCAGCCCGGGACAGGGCGATGAGCAGTTCTTC. Its translation is CASSPGQGDEQFF.

This clone came up a few times. V gene TRBV28 combines with J gene TRBJ2-3; 9 bases match TRBD1. From germline, CDR1 is MDHEN and CDR2 SYDVKM. This CDR3 is built from 14 residues. J was trimmed by 5 bases and V by 8 bases; bases with no gene match: 8. CDR3 protein: CASGITGGVDTQYF. Here the CDR3 DNA reads TGTGCCAGCGGGATCACAGGGGGCGTAGATACGCAGTATTTT.

The chain employs TRBV5-1 and TRBJ2-3; 7 bases match TRBD2. Trimming cost V 4 bases and J 4 bases; bases outside gene matches: 9. CDR1 and CDR2 (germline): SGHRS, YFSETQ. CDR3 size: 15 residues. CDR3 amino acids: CASSRAAGEADTQYF. CDR3 nucleotides: TGCGCCAGCAGCAGGGCTGCGGGGGAAGCAGATACGCAGTATTTT.

The chain employs TRBV10-3 and TRBJ2-5; D ambiguous. The CDR3 runs 14 residues. CDR1 ENHRY and CDR2 SYGVKD come from the germline V gene. Trimming stripped 6 bases from V and 2 bases from J, with 13 bases between. CDR3 region: CAISPDDGQETQYF. The CDR3, as DNA: TGTGCCATCAGCCCCGATGACGGGCAAGAGACCCAGTACTTC.